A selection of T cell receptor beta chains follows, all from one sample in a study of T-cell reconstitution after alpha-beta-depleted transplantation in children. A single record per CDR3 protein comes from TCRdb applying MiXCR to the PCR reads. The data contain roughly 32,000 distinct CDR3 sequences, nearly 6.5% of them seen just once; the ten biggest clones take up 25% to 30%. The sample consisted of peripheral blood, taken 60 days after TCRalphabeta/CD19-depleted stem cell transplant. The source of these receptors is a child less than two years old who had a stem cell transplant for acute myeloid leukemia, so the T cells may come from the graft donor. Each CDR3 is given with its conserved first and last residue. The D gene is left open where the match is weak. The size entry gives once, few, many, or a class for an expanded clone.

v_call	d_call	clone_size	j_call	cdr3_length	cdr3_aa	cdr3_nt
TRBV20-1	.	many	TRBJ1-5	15	CSARGGAGSNQPQHF	TGCAGTGCTAGAGGAGGGGCGGGCAGCAATCAGCCCCAGCATTTT
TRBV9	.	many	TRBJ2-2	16	CASSVDQRTPTGELFF	TGTGCCAGCAGCGTAGACCAGCGGACTCCCACCGGGGAGCTGTTTTTT
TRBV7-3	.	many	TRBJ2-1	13	CASSLDVSDEQFF	TGTGCCAGCAGCTTAGACGTCTCGGATGAGCAGTTCTTC
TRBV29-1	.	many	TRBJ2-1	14	CSVAFRGSGDEQFF	TGCAGCGTGGCGTTCAGGGGCTCTGGGGATGAGCAGTTCTTC
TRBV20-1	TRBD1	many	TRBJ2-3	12	CSAVRTGDTQYF	TGCAGTGCTGTCCGGACAGGGGATACGCAGTATTTT
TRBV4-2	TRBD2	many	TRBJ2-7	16	CASSPRLAVNSYEQYF	TGTGCCAGCAGCCCCCGACTAGCTGTGAACTCCTACGAGCAGTACTTC
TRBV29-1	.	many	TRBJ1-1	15	CSVVSGSRANTEAFF	TGCAGCGTGGTCTCGGGGAGCCGGGCGAACACTGAAGCTTTCTTT
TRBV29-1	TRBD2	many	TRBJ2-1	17	CSVAGLAGGSPYNEQFF	TGCAGCGTTGCAGGGCTAGCGGGAGGGAGCCCCTACAATGAGCAGTTCTTC
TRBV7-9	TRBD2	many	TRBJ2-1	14	CAGLTSGRVNEQFF	TGTGCCGGACTGACTAGCGGGAGGGTCAATGAGCAGTTCTTC
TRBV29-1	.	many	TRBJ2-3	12	CSVGSGRDTQYF	TGCAGCGTTGGGTCGGGGCGAGATACGCAGTATTTT
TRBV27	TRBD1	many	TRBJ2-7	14	CASSLGDSTYEQYF	TGTGCCAGCAGTTTAGGGGACAGTACCTACGAGCAGTACTTC
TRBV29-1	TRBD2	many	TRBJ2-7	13	CSARAGGNHEQYF	TGCAGCGCCCGGGCCGGGGGGAACCACGAGCAGTACTTC
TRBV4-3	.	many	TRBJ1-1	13	CASSQYPGVEAFF	TGCGCCAGCAGCCAATATCCGGGGGTTGAAGCTTTCTTT
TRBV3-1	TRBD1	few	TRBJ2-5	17	CASSQDLTGGYQETQYF	TGTGCCAGCAGCCAAGACCTGACAGGGGGGTACCAAGAGACCCAGTACTTC